A single sample is the source of the 17 T cell receptor beta chains below, sequenced in a study of blood T cell repertoires in COVID-19. Libraries were prepared by immunoSEQ multiplex PCR; TCRdb keeps only in-frame clonotypes and omits some of them. Of some 27,000 clones listed, roughly 87% were seen once; the top ten hold about 8.3%. The sequenced sample was peripheral blood. Receptor source: a man aged 50-60 years with active COVID-19.

The CDR3 DNA follows: TGTGCCAGCAGCTTAGTTGCGATCGGGGAGCAGTACGTC. Translating it yields CASSLVAIGEQYV. V gene TRBV7-6 combines with J gene TRBJ2-7; unclear D gene. Trimming cost V 1 base and J 7 bases, with 11 bases left between them. This CDR3 contains 13 residues. Germline values: CDR1 SGHVS, CDR2 FNYEAQ.

The genes are TRBV3-1 (or the pseudogene TRBV3-2) and TRBJ1-5; D perhaps matches TRBD1 (5 bases). Trimming removed 0 bases from V and 0 bases from J, with 15 bases in between. Germline V gives CDR1 LGHDT, CDR2 YNNKEL (reference sequence). CDR3 length: 18 residues. CDR3 residues: CASSQDGGTLYSNQPQHF. The CDR3 bases are TGTGCCAGCAGCCAAGATGGGGGGACCCTTTATAGCAATCAGCCCCAGCATTTT.

The count of this clone is one. The rearrangement links TRBV5-1 to TRBJ1-1; maybe TRBD1 (5 bases). The V gene's germline CDR1 is SGHRS and CDR2 YFSETQ. This CDR3 has 13 residues. Trimming stripped 2 bases from V and 1 base from J, with 6 bases between. CDR3 bases: TGCGCCAGCAGCTTCGGACAGAACACTGAAGCTTTCTTT. The encoded protein is CASSFGQNTEAFF.

The rearrangement links TRBV3-1 (or the pseudogene TRBV3-2) to TRBJ2-1; possible D gene TRBD1, 5 bases. This CDR3 has 12 residues. Trimming removed 0 bases at V and 8 bases at J, with 5 bases between. From germline, CDR1 is LGHDT and CDR2 YNNKEL (reference sequence). The DNA of the CDR3 is TGTGCCAGCAGCCAAGAAGGGGATGAGCAGTTCTTC. Its translation: CASSQEGDEQFF.

This chain connects TRBV6-5 to TRBJ1-5, with TRBD1 matching over 7 bases. The germline V gene has CDR1 MNHEY and CDR2 SVGAGI. The junction had 7 bases not matched to a gene; V was cut back by 6 bases and J by 2 bases. The CDR3 extends over 15 amino acids. Written as DNA, the CDR3 is TGTGCCAGCAGACCCGGGACAGCTGGCAATCAGCCCCAGCATTTT. This gives the protein CASRPGTAGNQPQHF.

The CDR3 spells CASSPSGFPGRATF. CDR3 in DNA: TGTGCCAGCAGCCCTTCGGGGTTCCCCGGTCGGGCGACCTTC. The V gene is TRBV7-9, the J gene TRBJ1-2, with D hard to call. CDR1 is SEHNR and CDR2 is FQNEAQ in the germline V gene (reference sequence). The CDR3 covers 14 residues. V was pared by 5 bases and J by 14 bases, with 24 bases between. Full variable domain (remainder filled in from reference TRBV7-9 and TRBJ1-2): DTGVSQNPRHKITKRGQNVTFRCDPISEHNRLYWYRQTLGQGPEFLTYFQNEAQLEKSRLLSDRFSAERPKGSFSTLEIQRTEQGDSAMYLCASSPSGFPGRATFGSGTRLTVV.

The chain recombines TRBV28 with TRBJ1-6; D not resolved. Germline V gives CDR1 MDHEN, CDR2 SYDVKM. The CDR3 loop spans 14 amino acids. The germline V and J ends were trimmed by 6 bases and 0 bases, with 6 bases remaining between them. CDR3 coding DNA: TGTGCCAGCAGCACTAACTCCTATAATTCACCCCTCCACTTT. It encodes CASSTNSYNSPLHF.

V is TRBV12-3 or TRBV12-4 and J is TRBJ1-4; D is ambiguous. Trimming left V 6 bases short and J 5 bases short, with 10 bases between. This CDR3 comprises 13 residues. Here the CDR3 DNA reads TGTGCCAGCAGCCTTGGAGGGAATGAAAAACTGTTTTTT. Protein product: CASSLGGNEKLFF.

This clone was picked up a small number of times. The genes are TRBV15 and TRBJ2-2, with D possibly TRBD2 on 6 matching bases. Trimming took 5 bases from V and 4 from J, leaving 17 bases between them. This CDR3 contains 16 residues. The germline V gene encodes CDR1 LNHNV and CDR2 YYDKDF (reference sequence). The CDR3 region has the DNA TGTGCCACCAGCGGCCCGGGACGGAGGGCCACCGGGGAGCTGTTTTTT. This gives the protein CATSGPGRRATGELFF.

The V call is TRBV27, the J call TRBJ1-6; 7 nucleotides match TRBD1. V gave up 3 bases and J gave up 9 bases; unmatched junction bases: 11. The length of the CDR3 is 16 residues. From germline, CDR1 is MNHEY and CDR2 SMNVEV (reference sequence). This CDR3 reads CASSFQPGQPFSPLHF. In DNA form, the CDR3 reads TGTGCCAGCAGTTTCCAACCGGGACAGCCATTTTCACCCCTCCACTTT.

The V call is TRBV27, the J call TRBJ2-2; 8 nucleotides agree with TRBD2. The CDR3 length is 13 residues. Germline values: CDR1 MNHEY, CDR2 SMNVEV (reference sequence). The CDR3 region has the DNA TGTGCGGCGGGCGGGAGGAGGACCGGGGAGCTGTTTTTT. As protein: CAAGGRRTGELFF.

The V call is TRBV11-3, the J call TRBJ2-5; D perhaps matches TRBD2 (5 bases). The CDR3 loop spans 13 amino acids. The germline V gene encodes CDR1 SGHNT and CDR2 YENEEA. Trimming took 5 bases from V and 1 from J, leaving 8 bases between them. The DNA for the CDR3 is TGTGCCAGCAGCATTCGGGGCCAAGAGACCCAGTACTTC. Residues: CASSIRGQETQYF.

The rearrangement links TRBV7-2 to TRBJ1-2; a weak D match, TRBD1 (6 bases). V dropped 5 bases and J dropped 8 bases, with 12 bases sitting between them. Germline V gives CDR1 SGHTA, CDR2 FQGNSA. The CDR3 length is 12 residues. CDR3 bases: TGTGCCAGCAGCCCCACAGGGCGCGGCTACACCTTC. Its protein is CASSPTGRGYTF.

The genes are TRBV7-9 and TRBJ2-3; 8 bases are a match to TRBD1. This CDR3 has 14 residues. J gave up 6 bases and V 5 bases, and 7 bases lay outside the gene matches. Germline-derived CDR1 and CDR2 are SEHNR and FQNEAQ (reference sequence). CDR3 in amino acids: CASSRTGLKDTQYF. Here the CDR3 DNA reads TGTGCCAGCAGCCGGACAGGGTTAAAGGATACGCAGTATTTT.

This chain links TRBV10-1 with TRBJ2-7; 10 bases map to TRBD1. The CDR3 totals 13 residues. J gave up 6 bases and V 3 bases, and 2 bases lay outside the gene matches. Per the germline V gene, CDR1 is WNHNN and CDR2 is SYGVQD (reference sequence). In DNA form, the CDR3 reads TGCGCCAGCAGTGATGGGACAGGGGTCGAGCAGTACGTC. It specifies CASSDGTGVEQYV.

The chain employs TRBV4-3 and TRBJ1-3; the D is unclear. V was cut by 6 bases and J by 0 bases, with 9 bases left in between. Looked up from germline, CDR1 is LGHNA and CDR2 is YSLEER. This CDR3 has 14 amino acids. The CDR3 sequence is CASSSGSSGNTIYF. The CDR3 nucleotides read TGCGCCAGCAGTTCGGGGAGCTCTGGAAACACCATATATTTT.

This clone is a singleton in its sample. The genes are TRBV6-5 and TRBJ1-2; 10 nucleotides align to TRBD1. V lost 6 bases and J lost 3; bases outside the gene matches: 1. The CDR3 length is 13 residues. Germline CDR1 and CDR2: MNHEY and SVGAGI. The chain's CDR3 is CASRTGGYYGYTF. The CDR3 DNA follows: TGTGCCAGCAGGACAGGGGGCTACTATGGCTACACCTTC.